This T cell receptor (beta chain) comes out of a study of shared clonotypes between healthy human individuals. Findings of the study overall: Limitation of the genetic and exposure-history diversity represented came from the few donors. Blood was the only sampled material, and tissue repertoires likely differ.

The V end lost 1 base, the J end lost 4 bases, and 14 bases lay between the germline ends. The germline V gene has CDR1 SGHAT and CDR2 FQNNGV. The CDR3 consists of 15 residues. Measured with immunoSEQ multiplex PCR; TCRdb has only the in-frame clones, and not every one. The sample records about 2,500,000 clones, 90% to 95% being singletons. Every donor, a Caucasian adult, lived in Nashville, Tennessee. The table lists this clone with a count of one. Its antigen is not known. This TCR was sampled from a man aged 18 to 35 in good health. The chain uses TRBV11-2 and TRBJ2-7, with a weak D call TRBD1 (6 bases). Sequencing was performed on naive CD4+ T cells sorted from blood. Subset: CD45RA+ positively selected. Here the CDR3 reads CASSLGPGQIYEQYF. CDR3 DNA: TGTGCCAGCAGCTTAGGTCCCGGACAGATTTACGAGCAGTACTTC. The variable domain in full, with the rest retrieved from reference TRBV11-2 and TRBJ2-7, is EAGVAQSPRYKIIEKRQSVAFWCNPISGHATLYWYQQILGQGPKLLIQFQNNGVVDDSQLPKDRFSAERLKGVDSTLKIQPAKLEDSAVYLCASSLGPGQIYEQYFGPGTRLTVT.